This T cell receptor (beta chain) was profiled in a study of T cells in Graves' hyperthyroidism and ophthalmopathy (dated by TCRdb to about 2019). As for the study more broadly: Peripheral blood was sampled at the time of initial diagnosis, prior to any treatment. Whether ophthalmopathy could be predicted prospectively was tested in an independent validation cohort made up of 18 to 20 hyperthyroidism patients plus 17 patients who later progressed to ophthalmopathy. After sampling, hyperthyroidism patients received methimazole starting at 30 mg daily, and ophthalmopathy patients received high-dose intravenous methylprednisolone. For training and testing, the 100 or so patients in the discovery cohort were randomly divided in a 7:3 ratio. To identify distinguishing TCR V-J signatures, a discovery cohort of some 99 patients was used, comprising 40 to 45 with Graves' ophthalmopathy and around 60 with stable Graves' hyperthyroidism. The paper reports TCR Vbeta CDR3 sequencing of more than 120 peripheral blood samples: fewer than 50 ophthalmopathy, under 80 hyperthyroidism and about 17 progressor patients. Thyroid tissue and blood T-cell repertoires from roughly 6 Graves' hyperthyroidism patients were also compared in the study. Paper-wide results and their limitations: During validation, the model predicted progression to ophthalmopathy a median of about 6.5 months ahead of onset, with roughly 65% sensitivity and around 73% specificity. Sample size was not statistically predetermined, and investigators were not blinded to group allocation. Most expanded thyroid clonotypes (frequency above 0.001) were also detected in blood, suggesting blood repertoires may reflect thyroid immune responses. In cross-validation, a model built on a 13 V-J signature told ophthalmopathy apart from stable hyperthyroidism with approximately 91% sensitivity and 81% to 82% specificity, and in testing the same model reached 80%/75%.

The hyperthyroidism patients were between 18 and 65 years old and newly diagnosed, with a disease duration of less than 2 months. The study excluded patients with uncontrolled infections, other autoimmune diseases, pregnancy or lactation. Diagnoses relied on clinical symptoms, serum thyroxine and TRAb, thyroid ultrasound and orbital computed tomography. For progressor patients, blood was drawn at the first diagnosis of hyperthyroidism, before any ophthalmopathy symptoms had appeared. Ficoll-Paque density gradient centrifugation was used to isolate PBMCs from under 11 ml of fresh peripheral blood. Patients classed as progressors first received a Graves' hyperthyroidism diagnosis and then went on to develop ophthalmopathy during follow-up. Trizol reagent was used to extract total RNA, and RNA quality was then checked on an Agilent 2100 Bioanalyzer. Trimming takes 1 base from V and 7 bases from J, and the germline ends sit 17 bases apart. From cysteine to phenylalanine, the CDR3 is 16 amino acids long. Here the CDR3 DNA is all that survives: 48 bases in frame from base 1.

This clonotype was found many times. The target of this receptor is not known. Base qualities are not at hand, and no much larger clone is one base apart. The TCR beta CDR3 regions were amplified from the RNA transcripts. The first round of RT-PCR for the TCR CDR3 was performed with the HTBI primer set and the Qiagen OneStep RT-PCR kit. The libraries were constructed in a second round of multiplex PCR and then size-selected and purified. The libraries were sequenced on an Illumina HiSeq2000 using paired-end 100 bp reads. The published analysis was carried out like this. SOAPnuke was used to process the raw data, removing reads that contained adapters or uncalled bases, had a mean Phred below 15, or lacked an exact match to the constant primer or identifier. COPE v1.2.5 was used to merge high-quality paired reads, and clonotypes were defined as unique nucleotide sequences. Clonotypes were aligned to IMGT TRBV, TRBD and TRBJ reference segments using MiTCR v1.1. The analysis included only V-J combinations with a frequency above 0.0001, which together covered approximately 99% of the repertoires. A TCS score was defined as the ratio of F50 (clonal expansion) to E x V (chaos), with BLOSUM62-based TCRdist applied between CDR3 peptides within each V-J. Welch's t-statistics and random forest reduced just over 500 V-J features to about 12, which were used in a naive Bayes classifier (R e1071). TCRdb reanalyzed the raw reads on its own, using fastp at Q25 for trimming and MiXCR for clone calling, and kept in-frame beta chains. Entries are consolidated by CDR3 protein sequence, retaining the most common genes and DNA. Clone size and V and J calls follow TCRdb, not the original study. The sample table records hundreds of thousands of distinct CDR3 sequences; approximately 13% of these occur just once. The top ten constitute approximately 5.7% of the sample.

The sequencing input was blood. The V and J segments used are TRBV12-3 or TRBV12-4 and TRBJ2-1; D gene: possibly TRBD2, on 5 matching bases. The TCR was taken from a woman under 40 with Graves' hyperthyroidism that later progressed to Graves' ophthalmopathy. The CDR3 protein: CASSLVRAERLNEQFF. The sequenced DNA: TGTGCCAGCAGTTTAGTTCGGGCGGAGCGGTTGAATGAGCAGTTCTTC.